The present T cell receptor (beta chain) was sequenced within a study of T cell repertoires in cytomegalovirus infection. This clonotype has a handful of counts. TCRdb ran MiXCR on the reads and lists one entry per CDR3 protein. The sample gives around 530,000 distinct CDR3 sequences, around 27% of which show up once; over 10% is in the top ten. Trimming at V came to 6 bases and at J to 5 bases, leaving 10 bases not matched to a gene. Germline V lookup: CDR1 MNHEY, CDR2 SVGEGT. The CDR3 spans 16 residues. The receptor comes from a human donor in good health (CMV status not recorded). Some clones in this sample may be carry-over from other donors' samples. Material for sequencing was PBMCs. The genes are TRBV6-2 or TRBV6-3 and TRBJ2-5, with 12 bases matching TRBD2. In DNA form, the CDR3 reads TGTGCCAGCAGCATAGGACTAGCGGGACTTGCGGAGACCCAGTACTTC. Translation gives CASSIGLAGLAETQYF.